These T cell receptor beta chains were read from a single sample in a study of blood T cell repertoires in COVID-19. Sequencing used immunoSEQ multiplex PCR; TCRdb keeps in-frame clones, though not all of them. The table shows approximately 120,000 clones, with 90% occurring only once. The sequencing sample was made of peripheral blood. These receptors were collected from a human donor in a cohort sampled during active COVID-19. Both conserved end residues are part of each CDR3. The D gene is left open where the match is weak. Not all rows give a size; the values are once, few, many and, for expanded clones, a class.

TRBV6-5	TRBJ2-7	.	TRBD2	TGTGCCAGCAGTCCGCCCGCGGGGGTCGAGCAGTACTTC	CASSPPAGVEQYF
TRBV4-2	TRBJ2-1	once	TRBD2	TGTGCCAGCAGCCGGGGCCCAGCTAGCGGGTTCTACAATGAGCAGTTCTTC	CASSRGPASGFYNEQFF
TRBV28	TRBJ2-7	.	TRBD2	TGTGCCAGCAGTTTGCAGGATGGGGGAGGGGTATTCTACGAGCAGTACTTC	CASSLQDGGGVFYEQYF
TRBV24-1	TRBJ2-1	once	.	TGTGCCACCAGTGGAGAGTTAAACAATGAGCAGTTCTTC	CATSGELNNEQFF
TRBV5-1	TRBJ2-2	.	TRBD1	TGCGCCAGCAGCTCACAGGGGGTCAAGGCCGGGGAGCTGTTTTTT	CASSSQGVKAGELFF
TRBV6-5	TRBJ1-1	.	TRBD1	TGTGCCAGCAGCGCCAGGGGGCAGGGGGCTGAAGCTTTCTTT	CASSARGQGAEAFF
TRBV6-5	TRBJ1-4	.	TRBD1	TGTGCCAGCCGGAGACAGGGCAATGAAAAACTGTTTTTT	CASRRQGNEKLFF
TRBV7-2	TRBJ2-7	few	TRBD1	TGTGCCAGCAGCTTAGGTGGGACAGGGTTCTACGAGCAGTACTTC	CASSLGGTGFYEQYF
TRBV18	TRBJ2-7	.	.	TGTGCCAGCTCACCACCCAACCAGAAATCCTACGAGCAGTACTTC	CASSPPNQKSYEQYF
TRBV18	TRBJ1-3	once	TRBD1	TGTGCCAGCTCACCCCCCGGGACAGGGATCGGAAACACCATATATTTT	CASSPPGTGIGNTIYF
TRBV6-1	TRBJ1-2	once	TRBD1	TGTGCCAGCAGTGAGGGGACAGAGGCATATGGCTACACCTTC	CASSEGTEAYGYTF
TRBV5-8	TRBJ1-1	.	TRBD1	TGTGCCAGCAGCTTGTTCCTGGGACAGTCGAACACTGAAGCTTTCTTT	CASSLFLGQSNTEAFF
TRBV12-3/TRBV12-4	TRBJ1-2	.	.	TGTGCCAGCAGTAGGACACCGAGCTATGGCTACACCTTC	CASSRTPSYGYTF
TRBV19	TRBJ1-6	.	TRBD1	TGTGCCAGTAGTAACCTTACAGGGGTTAATTCACCCCTCCACTTT	CASSNLTGVNSPLHF
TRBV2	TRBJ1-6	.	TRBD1	TGTGCCAGCAGTGTTACCGGGACAGGGGGCTTTTTAGTAAATTCACCCCTCCACTTT	CASSVTGTGGFLVNSPLHF
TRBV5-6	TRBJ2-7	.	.	TGTGCCAGCAGCTTCCTGACCAGCGAAACCTACGAGCAGTACTTC	CASSFLTSETYEQYF
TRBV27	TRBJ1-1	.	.	TGTGCCAGCTCCCCTCAGGGCAGGGTGAACACTGAAGCTTTCTTT	CASSPQGRVNTEAFF
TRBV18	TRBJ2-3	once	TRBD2	TGTGCCAGCTCACCCTGGACTAGCATCACAGATACGCAGTATTTT	CASSPWTSITDTQYF
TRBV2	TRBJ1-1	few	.	TGTGCCAGCAGTGAAATAGGGACAGAAGCTTTCTTT	CASSEIGTEAFF
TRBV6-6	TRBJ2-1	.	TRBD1	TGTGCCAGCAGTTACGGACAGGATCTACGCAATGAGCAGTTCTTC	CASSYGQDLRNEQFF
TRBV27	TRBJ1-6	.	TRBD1	TGTGCCAGCAGCACCCCGGGACAGTCTAGCTCCTATAATTCACCCCTCCACTTT	CASSTPGQSSSYNSPLHF
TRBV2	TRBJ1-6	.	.	TGTGCCAGCAGTGACGGACACCAAAATTCACCCCTCCACTTT	CASSDGHQNSPLHF
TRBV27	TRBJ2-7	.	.	TGTGCCAGCAGGCAGGGGTCCGGCACCTACGAGCAGTACTTC	CASRQGSGTYEQYF
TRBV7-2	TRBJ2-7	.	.	TGTGCCAGCAGCTCCCCCCTGTTCTGGGCGGGCAGCTCCTACGAGCAGTACTTC	CASSSPLFWAGSSYEQYF
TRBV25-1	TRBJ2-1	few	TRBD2	TGTGCCAGCAGTCGACTAGCGGGAGGTGGGTCCTACAATGAGCAGTTCTTC	CASSRLAGGGSYNEQFF
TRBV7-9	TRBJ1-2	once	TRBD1	TGTGCCAGCAGCCCAAAAGCAGGACAGGTCGGGTTAAACTATGGCTACACCTTC	CASSPKAGQVGLNYGYTF
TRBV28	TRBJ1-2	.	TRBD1	TGTGCCAGCAGTTCCGGGACAGACTATGGCTACACCTTC	CASSSGTDYGYTF
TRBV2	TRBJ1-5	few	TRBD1	TGTGCCAGCAGTGGGCAGACAGGGCTTGGCAATCAGCCCCAGCATTTT	CASSGQTGLGNQPQHF
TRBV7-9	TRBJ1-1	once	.	TGTGCCAGCAGCTTTGTTCAACTCAATGAAGCTTTCTTT	CASSFVQLNEAFF
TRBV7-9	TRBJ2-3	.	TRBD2	TGTGCCAGCAGCCGTAGACTAGCGGGAGTTATGGCAGATACGCAGTATTTT	CASSRRLAGVMADTQYF
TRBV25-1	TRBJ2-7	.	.	TGTGCCAGCAGCCGGGACAGACTAGAGGACGAGCAGTACTTC	CASSRDRLEDEQYF
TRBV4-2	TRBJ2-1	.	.	TGTGCCAGCAGCCAAGACCGGAGCTCCTACAATGAGCAGTTCTTC	CASSQDRSSYNEQFF
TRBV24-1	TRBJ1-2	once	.	TGTGCCACCAGTGATCCCCTTCTCGGGGGCTATGGCTACACCTTC	CATSDPLLGGYGYTF
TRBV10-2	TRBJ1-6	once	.	TGCGCCACAAGCGAGAGGATAAATTCACCCCTCCACTTT	CATSERINSPLHF
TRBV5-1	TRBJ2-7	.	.	TGCGCCAGCAGCGTTGACCCGGGACAAAGTCGCGAGCAGTACTTC	CASSVDPGQSREQYF
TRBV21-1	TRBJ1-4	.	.	TGTGCCAGCAGCAAATATCCGAGACGACAGGGGCCAATTTCCTATGAAAAACTGTTTTTT	CASSKYPRRQGPISYEKLFF
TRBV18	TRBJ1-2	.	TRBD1	TGTGCCAGCTCACCAGAGGGGACAGGTTATGGCTACACCTTC	CASSPEGTGYGYTF
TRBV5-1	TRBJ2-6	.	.	TGCGCCAGCAGCTTGCCCACTGGGGCCAACGTCCTGACTTTC	CASSLPTGANVLTF
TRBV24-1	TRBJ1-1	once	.	TGTGCCACCAGTGACACTCCACCCGGGGATTTTTGCACTGAAGCTTTCTTT	CATSDTPPGDFCTEAFF
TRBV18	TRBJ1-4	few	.	TGTGCCAGCTCACCCCGGGAGATGGCTAATGAAAAACTGTTTTTT	CASSPREMANEKLFF
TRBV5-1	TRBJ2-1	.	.	TGCGCCAGCAGCGCGGGGACGGCCATGAATGAGCAGTTCTTC	CASSAGTAMNEQFF